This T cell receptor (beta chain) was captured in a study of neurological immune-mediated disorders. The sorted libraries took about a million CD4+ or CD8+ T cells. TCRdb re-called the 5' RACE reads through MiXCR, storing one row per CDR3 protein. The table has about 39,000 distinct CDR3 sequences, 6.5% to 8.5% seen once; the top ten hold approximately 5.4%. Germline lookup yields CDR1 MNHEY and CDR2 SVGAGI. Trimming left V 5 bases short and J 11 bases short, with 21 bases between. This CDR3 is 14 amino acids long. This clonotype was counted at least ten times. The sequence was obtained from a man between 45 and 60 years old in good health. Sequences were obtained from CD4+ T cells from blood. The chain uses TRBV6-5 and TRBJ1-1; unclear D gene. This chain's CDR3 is CASSSPGLASAAFF. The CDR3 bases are TGTGCCAGCAGTAGCCCCGGCCTTGCGTCGGCGGCTTTCTTT.